This paragraph covers one T cell receptor (beta chain) sequence. The data were obtained in a study of blood T cell repertoires in COVID-19. Method: immunoSEQ multiplex PCR; TCRdb's copy keeps in-frame clones and lacks some. The sample shows around 230,000 clones, roughly 89% of them seen only once. Sequences were obtained from peripheral blood. This clonotype was obtained from a man aged 30 to 39 who had recovered from COVID-19.

The DNA of the CDR3 is TGTGCCAGTAGCCCCGCTGGGGGCCGCCGCAATGAGCAGTTCTTC. It is translated as CASSPAGGRRNEQFF. The chain is built from TRBV19 and TRBJ2-1; perhaps TRBD1 as D (6 bases). V lost 6 bases and J 6 bases, leaving 18 bases between the germline ends. The CDR3 extends over 15 amino acids. Germline V gives CDR1 LNHDA, CDR2 SQIVND (reference sequence).